These 15 T cell receptor beta chains were sequenced from one sample in a study of CD8 T cells in ankylosing spondylitis. TCRdb re-called the 5' RACE reads through MiXCR, storing one row per CDR3 protein. The sample has 300,000 to 350,000 distinct CDR3 sequences; more than 20% are singletons. The sample was blood, either unsorted or a sorted T cell fraction (not recorded which). The receptors derive from a female donor with ankylosing spondylitis or in good health (not recorded which).

This clonotype showed up just a few times. The chain employs TRBV29-1 and TRBJ2-5, with a possible D match to TRBD1 (5 bases). The CDR3 loop spans 13 amino acids. V was cut by 5 bases and J by 8 bases, with 18 bases left in between. Germline V gene lookup returns CDR1 SQVTM and CDR2 ANQGSEA. The CDR3 DNA reads as TGCAGCGTTCGGAGCGAGCGTAGGGGAACCCAGTACTTC. Encoded protein: CSVRSERRGTQYF.

The chain links TRBV6-5 to TRBJ2-7; D uncertain. In germline, CDR1 is MNHEY, CDR2 SVGAGI. With 2 bases removed from V and 7 bases from J, the gap between germline ends came to 15 bases. The CDR3 runs to 14 residues. CDR3: CASSYPRRADEQYF. CDR3 sequence (DNA): TGTGCCAGCAGTTACCCCAGGCGCGCCGATGAGCAGTACTTC.

The chain links TRBV7-2 to TRBJ2-5; 7 positions agree with TRBD2. J lost 5 bases, V lost 3 bases, and 6 bases had no gene match. Per germline, CDR1 SGHTA and CDR2 FQGNSA. The CDR3 has 14 residues. The CDR3 loop reads CASSFTGLEETQYF. The DNA of the CDR3 is TGTGCCAGCAGCTTTACTGGACTAGAGGAGACCCAGTACTTC.

This chain joins TRBV11-3 and TRBJ2-1, with a possible D match to TRBD1 (6 bases). The V gene lost 2 bases and the J gene lost 8 bases, with 16 bases spanning the gap. The CDR3 runs 15 residues. Germline V gene data show CDR1 as SGHNT and CDR2 as YENEEA. The CDR3 DNA reads TGTGCCAGCAGCTTACAGGGTGGGGACATCGATGAGCAGTTCTTC. It specifies CASSLQGGDIDEQFF.

This clonotype turned up a few times. The CDR3 here is CASSYKDRASEQYF. The CDR3 bases are TGTGCCAGCAGTTACAAGGACAGGGCGTCCGAGCAGTACTTC. The rearrangement links TRBV6-5 to TRBJ2-7, with 8 bases matching TRBD1. Germline V gives CDR1 MNHEY, CDR2 SVGAGI. Losses at the gene ends were 2 bases for V and 6 bases for J; bases not matched to a gene: 6. The CDR3 length is 14 residues.

This clonotype was seen only a few times. The chain joins TRBV20-1 to TRBJ2-7, with D possibly TRBD2 on 5 matching bases. From germline, CDR1 is DFQATT and CDR2 SNEGSKA (reference sequence). V was pared by 7 bases and J by 2 bases, with 18 bases between. The CDR3 has 14 amino acids. The CDR3 loop is CSVGSSGFPYEQYF. In nucleotides, the CDR3 is TGCAGTGTTGGGTCCAGCGGCTTCCCCTACGAGCAGTACTTC.

The chain is built from TRBV20-1 and TRBJ1-2; possible D gene TRBD1, 6 bases. CDR3 length: 12 amino acids. With 8 bases removed from V and 3 bases from J, the gap between germline ends came to 13 bases. Germline CDR1 DFQATT, CDR2 SNEGSKA (reference sequence). The DNA for the CDR3 is TGCAGTTATCTCTCAGGGGACTATGGCTACACCTTC. Amino acid sequence: CSYLSGDYGYTF.

To note about this clonotype: At one end, the junction sequence differs from germline, possibly due to a read error. CDR3 coding DNA: TGCAGTGCCGTTAGCGGGAGGGGCACAAATACGCAGTATTTT. Translation gives CSAVSGRGTNTQYF. This rearrangement joins TRBV20-1 to TRBJ2-3; 11 positions match TRBD2. Germline V gene data show CDR1 as DFQATT and CDR2 as SNEGSKA (reference sequence). This CDR3 is 14 amino acids long.

This chain connects TRBV10-3 to TRBJ2-3, with TRBD2 matching 9 bases. The CDR3 runs to 17 residues. Germline CDR1 reads ENHRY; CDR2 reads SYGVKD. With V trimmed by 5 bases and J by 2 bases, 11 bases remained unmatched. CDR3 DNA: TGTGCCATCAGTACCCGAGCGGGGGGACAGCACACAGATACGCAGTATTTT. Its translation: CAISTRAGGQHTDTQYF.

The J gene is TRBJ2-1, the V gene TRBV20-1; D not certain. The CDR3 length is 12 residues. In germline, CDR1 is DFQATT, CDR2 SNEGSKA (reference sequence). The V gene lost 1 base and the J gene lost 12 bases, with 13 bases spanning the gap. The CDR3 region has the DNA TGCAGTGCTAGAGTGGGGTCCTACGGGCAGTTCTTC. Translating gives CSARVGSYGQFF.

This clonotype was seen more than once but under ten times. The chain combines TRBV6-5 with TRBJ2-7; either TRBD1 or TRBD2 may supply D (5 bases each). The V and J ends lost 1 base and 4 bases respectively, with 14 bases between them. In germline, CDR1 is MNHEY, CDR2 SVGAGI. This CDR3 spans 15 amino acids. CDR3 loop: CASSYLGPSTYEQYF. The CDR3 nucleotides are TGTGCCAGCAGTTACTTGGGACCGAGCACTTACGAGCAGTACTTC.

CDR3 sequence reads: CASGGTGNSPLHF. CDR3 sequence (DNA): TGTGCCAGCGGAGGGACAGGGAATTCACCCCTCCACTTT. This sequence joins TRBV6-1 and TRBJ1-6; 9 positions agree with TRBD1. Germline-derived CDR1 and CDR2 are MNHNS and SASEGT. The CDR3 spans 13 residues. V dropped 8 bases and J dropped 7; count of bases not matched to a gene: 3.

The rearrangement joins TRBV20-1 to TRBJ2-7; 10 positions match TRBD2. V was pared by 3 bases and J by 3 bases, with 17 bases of the junction left unmatched. CDR1 is DFQATT, CDR2 SNEGSKA, per germline (reference sequence). The CDR3 has 18 amino acids. CDR3 nucleotides: TGCAGTGCTAGGGATCCTGCTAGCGGGAGTCTCAGACGCTACGAGCAGTACTTC. Its protein is CSARDPASGSLRRYEQYF.

This chain links TRBV6-5 with TRBJ2-5; TRBD1 aligns across 7 bases. The CDR3 length is 14 residues. After removal of 4 bases from V and 5 bases from J, the junction contained 7 bases not matched to a gene. Germline values: CDR1 MNHEY, CDR2 SVGAGI. Here the CDR3 DNA reads TGTGCCAGCAGTTCTACCGACAGGGCGGAGACCCAGTACTTC. Amino acid sequence: CASSSTDRAETQYF.

This clonotype has at least ten counts. The chain has TRBV29-1 and TRBJ2-3; maybe TRBD1 (6 bases). V was clipped by 0 bases and J by 0 bases, with 10 bases between them. Germline CDR1 and CDR2: SQVTM and ANQGSEA. CDR3 length: 15 residues. CDR3 sequence: CSVEEGASSTDTQYF. CDR3 nucleotides: TGCAGCGTTGAAGAGGGGGCTTCTAGCACAGATACGCAGTATTTT.